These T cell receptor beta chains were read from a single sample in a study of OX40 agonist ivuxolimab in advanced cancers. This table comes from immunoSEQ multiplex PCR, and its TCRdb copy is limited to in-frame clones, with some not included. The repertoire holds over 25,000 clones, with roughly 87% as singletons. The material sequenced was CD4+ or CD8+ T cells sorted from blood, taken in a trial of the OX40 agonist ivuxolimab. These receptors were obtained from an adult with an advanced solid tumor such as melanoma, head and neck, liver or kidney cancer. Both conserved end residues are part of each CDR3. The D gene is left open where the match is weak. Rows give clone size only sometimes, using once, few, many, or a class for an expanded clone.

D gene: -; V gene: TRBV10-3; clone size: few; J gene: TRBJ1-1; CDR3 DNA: TGTGCCATCAGTGGCGTGAACACTGAAGCTTTCTTT; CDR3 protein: CAISGVNTEAFF
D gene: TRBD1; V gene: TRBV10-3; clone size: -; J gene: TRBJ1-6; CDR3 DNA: TGTGCCATCAGGGACAGGGGGCTAGGTTCACCCCTCCACTTT; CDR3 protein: CAIRDRGLGSPLHF
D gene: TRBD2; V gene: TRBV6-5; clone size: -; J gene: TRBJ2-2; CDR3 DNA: TGTGCCAGCAGTTATGCTAGCGGGGATCGGACCGGGGAGCTGTTTTTT; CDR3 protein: CASSYASGDRTGELFF
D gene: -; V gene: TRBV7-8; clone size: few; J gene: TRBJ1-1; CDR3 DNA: TGTGCCAGCAGCCGATCCCTGGGACGGAACACTGAAGCTTTCTTT; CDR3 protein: CASSRSLGRNTEAFF
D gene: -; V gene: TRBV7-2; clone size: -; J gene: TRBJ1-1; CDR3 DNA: TGTGCCAGCAGCTTAGCGGGGACGGACACTGAAGCTTTCTTT; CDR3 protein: CASSLAGTDTEAFF
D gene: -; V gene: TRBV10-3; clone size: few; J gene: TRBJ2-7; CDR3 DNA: TGTGCCATCAGTGATATGGGGGCGGGGGAGCAGTACTTC; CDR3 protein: CAISDMGAGEQYF
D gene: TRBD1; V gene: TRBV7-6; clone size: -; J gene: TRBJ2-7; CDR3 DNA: TGTGCCAGCAGCTTAGAGCCAGGGGGCCCCCACGAGCAGTACTTC; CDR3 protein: CASSLEPGGPHEQYF
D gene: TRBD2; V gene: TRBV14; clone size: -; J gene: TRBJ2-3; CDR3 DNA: TGTGCCAGCAGCCCGATCAGGACTAGCGGGGGGGACACAGATACGCAGTATTTT; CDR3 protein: CASSPIRTSGGDTDTQYF
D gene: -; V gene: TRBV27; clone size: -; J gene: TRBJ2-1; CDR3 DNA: TGTGCCAGCAGTGTCGAACAGGGTTTCTCCTACAATGAGCAGTTCTTC; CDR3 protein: CASSVEQGFSYNEQFF
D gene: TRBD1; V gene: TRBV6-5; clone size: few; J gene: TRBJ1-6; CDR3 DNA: TGTGCCAGCATAAGGACAGGGGGCATTTCACCCCTCCACTTT; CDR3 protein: CASIRTGGISPLHF
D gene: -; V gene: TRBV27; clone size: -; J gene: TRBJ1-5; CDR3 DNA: TGTGCCAGCAGTTCAGGACAGCCCTATAGCAATCAGCCCCAGCATTTT; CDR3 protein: CASSSGQPYSNQPQHF
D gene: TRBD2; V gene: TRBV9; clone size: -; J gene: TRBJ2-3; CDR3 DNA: TGTGCCAGCAGCGCCCCTAGCGGGGGGACAGATACGCAGTATTTT; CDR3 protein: CASSAPSGGTDTQYF
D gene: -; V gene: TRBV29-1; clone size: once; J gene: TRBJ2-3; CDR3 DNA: TGCAGCGTTGGTGGGGTGGAGCTTCGGCGCACAGATACGCAGTATTTT; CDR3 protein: CSVGGVELRRTDTQYF
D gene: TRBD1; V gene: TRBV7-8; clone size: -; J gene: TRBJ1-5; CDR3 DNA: TGTGCCAGCAGCTTATATGGGACAGTCGGGGAGCCCCAGCATTTT; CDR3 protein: CASSLYGTVGEPQHF
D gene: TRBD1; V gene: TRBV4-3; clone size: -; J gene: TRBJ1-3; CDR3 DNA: TGCGCCAGCAGCCAATGGACAGGGGGTGGAAACACCATATATTTT; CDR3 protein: CASSQWTGGGNTIYF
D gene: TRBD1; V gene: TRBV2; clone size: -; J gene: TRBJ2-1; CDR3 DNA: TGTGCCAGCAGTGAAGCCGGACAGGGCCATGAGCAGTTCTTC; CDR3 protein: CASSEAGQGHEQFF
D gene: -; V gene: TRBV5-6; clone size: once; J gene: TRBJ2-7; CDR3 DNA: TGTGCCAGCAGCTTCCTTTATCAGGGTGGCAACGAGCAGTACTTC; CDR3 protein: CASSFLYQGGNEQYF
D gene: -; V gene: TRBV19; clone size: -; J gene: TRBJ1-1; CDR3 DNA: TGTGCCAGTAGTTCCGTCTCTATGGCCACTGAAGCTTTCTTT; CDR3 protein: CASSSVSMATEAFF
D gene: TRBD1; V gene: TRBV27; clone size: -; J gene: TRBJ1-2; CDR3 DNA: TGTGCCAGCAGTTTGACAGGGGGAGACTATGGCTACACCTTC; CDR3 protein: CASSLTGGDYGYTF
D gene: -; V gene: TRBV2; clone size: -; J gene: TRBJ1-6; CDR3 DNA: TGTGCCAGCCAGGGTTCCTATAATTCACCCCTCCACTTT; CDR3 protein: CASQGSYNSPLHF
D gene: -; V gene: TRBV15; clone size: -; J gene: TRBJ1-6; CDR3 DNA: TGTGCCACCAGCAGAGATTTCGCAGGGTATAATTCACCCCTCCACTTT; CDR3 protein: CATSRDFAGYNSPLHF
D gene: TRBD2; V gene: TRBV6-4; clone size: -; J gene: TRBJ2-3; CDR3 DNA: TGTGCCAGCAGTCCTAGCGGGGAAGAAGATACGCAGTATTTT; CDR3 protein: CASSPSGEEDTQYF
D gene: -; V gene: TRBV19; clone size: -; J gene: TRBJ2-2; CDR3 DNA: TGTGCCAGCGAGAGGCTCATCGGGGCGGCCACCGGGGAGCTGTTTTTT; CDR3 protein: CASERLIGAATGELFF
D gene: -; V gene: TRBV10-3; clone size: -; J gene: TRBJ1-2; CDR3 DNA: TGTGCCATCTTTGCGGGGGGGGCCTATGGCTACACCTTC; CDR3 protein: CAIFAGGAYGYTF
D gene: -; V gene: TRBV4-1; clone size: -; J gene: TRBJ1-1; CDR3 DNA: TGCGCCAGCAGCCAAGCTTTCCGGAGGGGTACTGAAGCTTTCTTT; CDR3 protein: CASSQAFRRGTEAFF
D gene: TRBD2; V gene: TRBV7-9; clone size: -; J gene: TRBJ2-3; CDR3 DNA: TGTGCCAGCAGCTTACTAGCGGGGGGGCCTGATACGCAGTATTTT; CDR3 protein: CASSLLAGGPDTQYF
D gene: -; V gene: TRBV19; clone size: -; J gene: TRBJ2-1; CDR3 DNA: TGTGCCAGTAGTATAGATCGGGGTGACAATGAGCAGTTCTTC; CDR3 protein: CASSIDRGDNEQFF
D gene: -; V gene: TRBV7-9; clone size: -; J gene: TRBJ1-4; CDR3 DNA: TGTGCCAGCAGCTTATGGCGCCCTTCGGCTGAAAAACTGTTTTTT; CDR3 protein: CASSLWRPSAEKLFF
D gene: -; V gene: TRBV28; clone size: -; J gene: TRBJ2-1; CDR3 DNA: TGTGCCAGCAGCTTCCCGCGGGGGCGGTCCTACAATGAGCAGTTCTTC; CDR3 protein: CASSFPRGRSYNEQFF
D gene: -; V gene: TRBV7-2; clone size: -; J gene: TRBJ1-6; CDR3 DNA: TGTGCCAGCAGCTTCAACGGACCCAGTAGCCCCCTCCACTTT; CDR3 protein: CASSFNGPSSPLHF
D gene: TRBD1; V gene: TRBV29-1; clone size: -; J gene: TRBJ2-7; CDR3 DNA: TGCAGCGCTGAAGGGACAGCTGAGCGGTACGAGCAGTACTTC; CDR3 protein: CSAEGTAERYEQYF
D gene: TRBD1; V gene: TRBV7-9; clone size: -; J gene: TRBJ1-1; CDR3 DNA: TGTGCCAGCAGCTTACGGGACAGGGACACTGAAGCTTTCTTT; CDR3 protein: CASSLRDRDTEAFF
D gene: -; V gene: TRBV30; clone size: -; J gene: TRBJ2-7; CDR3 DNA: TGTGCCTGGAGTGTACTTGAGAGGGAGCAGTACTTC; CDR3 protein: CAWSVLEREQYF
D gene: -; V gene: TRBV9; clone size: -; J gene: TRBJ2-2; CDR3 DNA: TGTGCCAGCAGCGTAGCAGGGGCGGCTACCGGGGAGCTGTTTTTT; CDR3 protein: CASSVAGAATGELFF
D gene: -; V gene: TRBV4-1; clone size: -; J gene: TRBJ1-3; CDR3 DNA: TGCGCCAGCAGCCAAGTCTCAAGAAACACCATATATTTT; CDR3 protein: CASSQVSRNTIYF
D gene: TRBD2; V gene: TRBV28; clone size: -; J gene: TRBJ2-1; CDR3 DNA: TGTGCCAGCAGTTTCCTAGCGGGGGGGACATACAATGAGCAGTTCTTC; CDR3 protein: CASSFLAGGTYNEQFF
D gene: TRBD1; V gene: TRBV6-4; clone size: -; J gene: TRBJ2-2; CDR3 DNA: TGTGCCAGCAGTGACAGAGCAGGGGGCGCGGACGGGGAGCTGTTTTTT; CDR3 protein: CASSDRAGGADGELFF
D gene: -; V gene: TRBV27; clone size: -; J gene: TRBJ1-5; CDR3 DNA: TGTGCCAGCGGCAACTTGGACGTCTATAGCAATCAGCCCCAGCATTTT; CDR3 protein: CASGNLDVYSNQPQHF
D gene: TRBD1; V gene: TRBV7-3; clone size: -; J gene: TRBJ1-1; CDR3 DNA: TGTGCCAGCAGCACGTCCGGGACAGGGGGCACTGAAGCTTTCTTT; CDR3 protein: CASSTSGTGGTEAFF
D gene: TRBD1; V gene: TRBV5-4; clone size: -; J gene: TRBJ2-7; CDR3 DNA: TGTGCCAGCAGCCAAAGACAGGGCTCCCTCTACGAGCAGTACTTC; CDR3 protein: CASSQRQGSLYEQYF
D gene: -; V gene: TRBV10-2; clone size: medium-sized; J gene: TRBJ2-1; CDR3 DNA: TGCGCCAGCAAACCGGGCCCAGGCAATGAGCAGTTCTTC; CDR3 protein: CASKPGPGNEQFF
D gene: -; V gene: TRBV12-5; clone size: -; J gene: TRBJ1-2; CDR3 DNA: TGTGCTAGTGGTTTGGTAGGAGGATATGGCTACACCTTC; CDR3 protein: CASGLVGGYGYTF
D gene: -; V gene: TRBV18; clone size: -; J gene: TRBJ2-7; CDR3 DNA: TGTGCCAGCTCACCCCCAGAGAGGGTGGATTTGGGCGAGCAGTACTTC; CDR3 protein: CASSPPERVDLGEQYF
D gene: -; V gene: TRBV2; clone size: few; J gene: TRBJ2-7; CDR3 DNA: TGTGCCAGCAGGGACACGTACGAGCAGTACTTC; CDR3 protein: CASRDTYEQYF
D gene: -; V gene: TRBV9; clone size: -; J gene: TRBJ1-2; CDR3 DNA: TGTGCCAGCAGCAGAACCGGACAGACGAACTATGGCTACACCTTC; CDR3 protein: CASSRTGQTNYGYTF
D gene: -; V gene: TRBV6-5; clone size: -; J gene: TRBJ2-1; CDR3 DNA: TGTGCCAGCAGTTACGGTAATGAGCAGTTCTTC; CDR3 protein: CASSYGNEQFF
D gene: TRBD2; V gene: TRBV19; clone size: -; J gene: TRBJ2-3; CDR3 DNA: TGTGCCAGTAGTAGGGTCCTTTTTTCGGGGAGGGCAGATACGCAGTATTTT; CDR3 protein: CASSRVLFSGRADTQYF
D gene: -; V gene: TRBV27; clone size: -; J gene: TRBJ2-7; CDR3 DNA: TGTGCCAGCAGCCCCATCTATAGTCGCGAGCAGTACTTC; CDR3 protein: CASSPIYSREQYF
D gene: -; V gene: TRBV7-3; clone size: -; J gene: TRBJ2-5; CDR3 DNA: TGTGCCAGCAGCTTAGCATTGTACCAAGAGACCCAGTACTTC; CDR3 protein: CASSLALYQETQYF
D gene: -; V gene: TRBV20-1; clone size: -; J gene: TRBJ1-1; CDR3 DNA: TGCAGTGCTAGGGACACTGAAGCTTTCTTT; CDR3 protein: CSARDTEAFF
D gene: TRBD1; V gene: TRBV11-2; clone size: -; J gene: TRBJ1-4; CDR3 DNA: TGTGCCAGCAGCTCGACAGGGGTGGGAGAAAAACTGTTTTTT; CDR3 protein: CASSSTGVGEKLFF
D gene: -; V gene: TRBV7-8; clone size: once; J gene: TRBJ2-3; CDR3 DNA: TGTGCCAGCAGCTCCAGGGCCGCGCTCACAGATACGCAGTATTTT; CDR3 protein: CASSSRAALTDTQYF
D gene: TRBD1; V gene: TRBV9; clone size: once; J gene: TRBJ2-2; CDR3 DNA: TGTGCCAGCAGCAAGACAGGGGGCCCCCTTGAGCTGTTTTTT; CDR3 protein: CASSKTGGPLELFF
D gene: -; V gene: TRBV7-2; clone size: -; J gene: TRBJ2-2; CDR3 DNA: TGTGCCAGCAGCTCCCCAGACGGGGCTTACACCGGGGAGCTGTTTTTT; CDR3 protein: CASSSPDGAYTGELFF
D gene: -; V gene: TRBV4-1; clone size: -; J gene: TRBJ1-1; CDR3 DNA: TGCGCCAGCAGCCAAGATCAAGGCGAAGCTTTCTTT; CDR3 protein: CASSQDQGEAFF
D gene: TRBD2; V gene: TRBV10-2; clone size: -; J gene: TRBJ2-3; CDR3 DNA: TGCGCCAGCAGTGAGTCTGTGGCTAGCGGGGGGGAAACAGATACGCAGTATTTT; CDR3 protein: CASSESVASGGETDTQYF
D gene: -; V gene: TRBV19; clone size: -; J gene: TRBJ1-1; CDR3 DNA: TGTGCCACCTCGTACGGGGGGCCCGGAGGTGGGAACACTGAAGCTTTCTTT; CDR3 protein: CATSYGGPGGGNTEAFF